This T cell receptor (beta chain) was identified during a study of blood T cell repertoires in COVID-19. The wider study: PBMCs, B-cell-depleted T cells, or T cells were the source of the cDNA or gDNA that made up the material.

Trimming took 1 base from V and 4 from J, leaving 7 bases between them. Germline-derived CDR1 and CDR2 are MGHRA and YSYEKL. The CDR3 runs to 14 residues. Libraries were prepared by immunoSEQ multiplex PCR; TCRdb keeps only in-frame clonotypes and omits some of them. Here the sample spans roughly 670,000 clones, over 80% being singletons. This clonotype was sampled from a woman under 30 with acute or convalescent COVID-19. Sequencing was carried out using peripheral blood. This chain links TRBV4-1 with TRBJ2-2, with TRBD1 as a possible D gene (5 bases). The CDR3: CASSQVRGTGELFF. In nucleotides, the CDR3 is TGCGCCAGCAGCCAAGTAAGGGGCACCGGGGAGCTGTTTTTT.